The present TCR beta chain was sequenced within a study of vaccination and CD4 T cells after COVID-19. General study points: Among convalescent patients, a median roughly 88% of reactive clones emerged only after vaccination.

The assay that was used to sequence DNA from cultured CD4+ T cells was the Oncomine TCR Beta short-read assay. Genomic DNA was drawn out of CD4+ T cells grown in culture. MiXCR was run by TCRdb on the PCR reads, yielding one entry per CDR3 protein. The table records around 8,000 distinct CDR3 sequences, around 42% of them present only once. The treatment was: approximately 9-day PBMC culture with coronavirus spike peptide pools or control peptides (ViraFEST assay). Collection of the unexposed donor's CD4+ T cells took place before the COVID-19 pandemic (2011-2018). This clonotype was found once. Its specificity is unknown. The CDR3 totals 12 residues. V was shortened by 0 bases and J by 5 bases, with 5 bases between the two germline ends. Per germline, CDR1 SGHNT and CDR2 YYREEE (reference sequence).

V is TRBV5-4 and J is TRBJ2-5; D is uncertain. This receptor was taken from a human donor in good health. The specimen sequenced was CD4+ T cells from blood, cultured in vitro. The CDR3 DNA reads TGTGCCAGCAGCTTGGCCAGGGAGACCCAGTACTTC. Its protein is CASSLARETQYF.